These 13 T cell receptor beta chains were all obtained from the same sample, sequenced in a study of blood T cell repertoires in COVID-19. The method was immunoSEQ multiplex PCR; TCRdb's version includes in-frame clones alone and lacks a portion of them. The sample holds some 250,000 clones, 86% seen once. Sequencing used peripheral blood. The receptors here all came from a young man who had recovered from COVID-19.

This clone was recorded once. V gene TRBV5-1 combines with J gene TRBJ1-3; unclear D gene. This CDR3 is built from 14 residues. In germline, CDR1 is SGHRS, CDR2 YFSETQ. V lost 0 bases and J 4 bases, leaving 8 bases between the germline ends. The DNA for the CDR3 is TGCGCCAGCAGCTTGGCTCCAGGCGGAAACACCATATATTTT. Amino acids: CASSLAPGGNTIYF.

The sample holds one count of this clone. This CDR3 is CASTNGGGTPGQTHYGYTF. The CDR3 DNA sequence: TGTGCCAGCACCAATGGGGGGGGAACCCCAGGACAGACCCACTATGGCTACACCTTC. V gene TRBV9 combines with J gene TRBJ1-2, with D possibly matching TRBD1 (6 bases). The germline V gene encodes CDR1 SGDLS and CDR2 YYNGEE. The CDR3 contains 19 residues. V lost 6 bases and J 3 bases, leaving 30 bases between the germline ends.

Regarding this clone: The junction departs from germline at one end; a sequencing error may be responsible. Here the CDR3 DNA reads TGTGCCTGGATGGGGGCAGGGACCGTCTTT. Translation: CAWMGAGTVF. This chain connects TRBV30 to TRBJ1-1; the D gene is possibly TRBD1 (6 bases). Germline V gene lookup returns CDR1 GTSNPN and CDR2 SVGIG (reference sequence). The CDR3 spans 10 residues.

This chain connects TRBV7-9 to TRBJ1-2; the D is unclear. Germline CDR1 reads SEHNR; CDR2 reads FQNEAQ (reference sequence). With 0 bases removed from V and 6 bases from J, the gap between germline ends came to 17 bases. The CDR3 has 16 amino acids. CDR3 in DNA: TGTGCCAGCAGCTTAGCGTTCGGGCCGGGATCAGATGGCTACACCTTC. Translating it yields CASSLAFGPGSDGYTF.

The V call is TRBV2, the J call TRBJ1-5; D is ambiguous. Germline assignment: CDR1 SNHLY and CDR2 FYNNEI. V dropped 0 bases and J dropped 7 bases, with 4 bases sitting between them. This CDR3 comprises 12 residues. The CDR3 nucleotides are TGTGCCAGCAGTGAAGCAGAGCAGCCCCAGCATTTT. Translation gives CASSEAEQPQHF.

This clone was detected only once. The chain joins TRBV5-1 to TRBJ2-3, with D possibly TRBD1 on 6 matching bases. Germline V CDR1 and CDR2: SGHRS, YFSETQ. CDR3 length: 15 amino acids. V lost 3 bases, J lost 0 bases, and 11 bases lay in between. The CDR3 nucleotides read TGCGCCAGCAGCTCCCCCACAGGGAGCACAGATACGCAGTATTTT. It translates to CASSSPTGSTDTQYF. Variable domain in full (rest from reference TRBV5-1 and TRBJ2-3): KAGVTQTPRYLIKTRGQQVTLSCSPISGHRSVSWYQQTPGQGLQFLFEYFSETQRNKGNFPGRFSGRQFSNSRSEMNVSTLELGDSALYLCASSSPTGSTDTQYFGPGTRLTVL.

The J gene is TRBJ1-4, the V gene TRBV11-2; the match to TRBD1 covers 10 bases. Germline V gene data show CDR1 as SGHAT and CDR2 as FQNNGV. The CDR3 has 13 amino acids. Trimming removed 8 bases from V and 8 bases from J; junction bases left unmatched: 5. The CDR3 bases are TGTGCCAGCCGGGACAGGGGAGACGAAAAACTGTTTTTT. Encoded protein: CASRDRGDEKLFF.

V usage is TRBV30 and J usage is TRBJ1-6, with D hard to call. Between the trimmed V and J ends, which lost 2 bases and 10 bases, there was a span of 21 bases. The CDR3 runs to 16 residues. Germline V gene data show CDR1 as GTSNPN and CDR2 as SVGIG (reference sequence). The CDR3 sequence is CAWSPLLGPGGSPLHF. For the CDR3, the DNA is TGTGCCTGGAGTCCTCTCCTTGGCCCCGGAGGGTCACCCCTCCACTTT.

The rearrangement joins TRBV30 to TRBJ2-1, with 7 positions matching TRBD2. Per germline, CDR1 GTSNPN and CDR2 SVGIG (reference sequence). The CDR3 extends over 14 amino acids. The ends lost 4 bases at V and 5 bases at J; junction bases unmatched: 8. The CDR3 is CAWTGRGTHNEQFF. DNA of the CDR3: TGTGCCTGGACGGGGCGGGGGACCCACAATGAGCAGTTCTTC. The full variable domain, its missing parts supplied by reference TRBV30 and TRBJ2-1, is SQTIHQWPATLVQPVGSPLSLECTVEGTSNPNLYWYRQAAGRGLQLLFYSVGIGQISSEVPQNLSASRPQDRQFILSSKKLLLSDSGFYLCAWTGRGTHNEQFFGPGTRLTVL.

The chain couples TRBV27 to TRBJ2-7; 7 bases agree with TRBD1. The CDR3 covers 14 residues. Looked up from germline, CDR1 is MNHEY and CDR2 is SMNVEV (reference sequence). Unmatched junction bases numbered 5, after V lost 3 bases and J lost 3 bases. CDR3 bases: TGTGCCAGCAGTTTGACAGGGAAGGGCTACGAGCAGTACTTC. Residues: CASSLTGKGYEQYF.

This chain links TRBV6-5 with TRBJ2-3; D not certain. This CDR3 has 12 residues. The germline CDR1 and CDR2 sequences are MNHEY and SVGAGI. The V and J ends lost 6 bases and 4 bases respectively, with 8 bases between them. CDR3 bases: TGTGCCAGCAGACGACGGGCAGATACGCAGTATTTT. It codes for CASRRRADTQYF.

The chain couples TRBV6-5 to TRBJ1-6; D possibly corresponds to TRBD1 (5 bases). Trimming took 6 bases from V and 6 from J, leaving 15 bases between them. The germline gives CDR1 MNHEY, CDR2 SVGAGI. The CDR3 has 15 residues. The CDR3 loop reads CASSYDRASNSPLHF. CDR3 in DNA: TGTGCCAGCAGCTACGACAGAGCTAGTAATTCACCCCTCCACTTT.

In nucleotides, the CDR3 is TGTGCCAGCAGGGATCGACAGAATAATTCACCCCTCCACTTT. Encoded protein: CASRDRQNNSPLHF. The V gene is TRBV13, the J gene TRBJ1-6; D is possibly TRBD1 (5 bases). Looked up from germline, CDR1 is PRHDT and CDR2 is FYEKMQ (reference sequence). With 6 bases removed from V and 5 bases from J, the gap between germline ends came to 11 bases. The CDR3 sequence is 14 residues long.